A single sample is the source of the 26 T cell receptor beta chains below, sequenced in a study of blood T cell repertoires in COVID-19. Produced via immunoSEQ multiplex PCR; TCRdb's table is partial and in-frame only. Of about 250,000 clones detected, approximately 92% appear once; the ten largest clones hold under 2.5%. The sequenced material came from PBMCs or T cells enriched from blood (not recorded which). The receptor set was obtained from a woman younger than 30 who had recovered from COVID-19.

V usage is TRBV20-1 and J usage is TRBJ2-5; D is undetermined. Per the germline V gene, CDR1 is DFQATT and CDR2 is SNEGSKA (reference sequence). V shed 3 bases and J shed 5 bases, with 13 bases lying between them. This CDR3 has 13 residues. This CDR3 reads CSASPSFEETQYF. The CDR3 DNA is TGCAGTGCTAGTCCCTCTTTCGAGGAGACCCAGTACTTC.

This chain uses TRBV29-1 with TRBJ2-3; 9 bases agree with TRBD1. The CDR3 totals 13 residues. The germline CDR1 and CDR2 sequences are SQVTM and ANQGSEA. The V gene end was trimmed by 7 bases and the J gene end by 5 bases; junction bases not matched to a gene: 7. Written as DNA, the CDR3 is TGCAGCGCCCCGGGACAGGGTGAAGATACGCAGTATTTT. It specifies CSAPGQGEDTQYF.

The chain is built from TRBV6-1 and TRBJ2-5; 7 positions match TRBD2. CDR1 is MNHNS and CDR2 is SASEGT in the germline V gene. The junction had 4 bases not matched to a gene; V was cut back by 2 bases and J by 4 bases. CDR3 length: 14 amino acids. CDR3 residues: CASSESTGGETQYF. For the CDR3, the DNA is TGTGCCAGCAGTGAATCTACGGGAGGAGAGACCCAGTACTTC.

This sequence joins TRBV18 and TRBJ1-5, with TRBD1 matching over 9 bases. V gave up 0 bases and J gave up 6 bases; unmatched junction bases: 6. The CDR3 consists of 16 residues. Germline CDR1 is KGHSH and CDR2 is LQKENI. CDR3 sequence (DNA): TGTGCCAGCTCACCACCGGGACAGGGTATTAGTCAGCCCCAGCATTTT. Its translation: CASSPPGQGISQPQHF.

This chain joins TRBV12-3 or TRBV12-4 and TRBJ1-4; 9 nucleotides match TRBD1. V lost 6 bases and J lost 7; bases outside the gene matches: 3. The CDR3 runs to 13 residues. The CDR3 coding sequence is TGTGCCAGCAGCAGGACAGGGGTTGAAAAACTGTTTTTT. Its translation: CASSRTGVEKLFF.

The V gene is TRBV3-1 (or the pseudogene TRBV3-2), the J gene TRBJ2-2; no definite D call. This CDR3 has 14 residues. V gave up 1 base and J gave up 6 bases, with 9 bases separating them. CDR1 is LGHDT, CDR2 YNNKEL, per germline (reference sequence). CDR3 residues: CASSQVVASGELFF. As DNA, the CDR3 is TGTGCCAGCAGCCAAGTAGTAGCATCCGGGGAGCTGTTTTTT.

The chain uses TRBV4-1 and TRBJ2-7; 11 bases line up with TRBD1. J was trimmed by 3 bases and V by 1 base; bases with no gene match: 5. Germline V gives CDR1 MGHRA, CDR2 YSYEKL. The CDR3 runs to 16 residues. The CDR3, as DNA: TGCGCCAGCAGCCAAGTCCCCGGGACAGGGGGCTACGAGCAGTACTTC. It is translated as CASSQVPGTGGYEQYF.

This rearrangement joins TRBV11-3 to TRBJ2-1; D is uncertain. The CDR3 is 13 amino acids. Per the germline V gene, CDR1 is SGHNT and CDR2 is YENEEA. V was shortened by 1 base and J by 4 bases, with 5 bases between the two germline ends. CDR3 bases: TGTGCCAGCAGCTTAGGGCGGTACAATGAGCAGTTCTTC. Translating gives CASSLGRYNEQFF.

The chain joins TRBV5-6 to TRBJ2-7, with 8 nucleotides matching TRBD1. The CDR3 length is 14 residues. Looked up from germline, CDR1 is SGHDT and CDR2 is YYEEEE. V lost 4 bases, J lost 6 bases, and 9 bases stayed unmatched. The CDR3 bases are TGTGCCAGCAGCCCTTTGGGACAGGTTGGCGAGCAGTACTTC. Its translation: CASSPLGQVGEQYF.

The chain links TRBV10-2 to TRBJ1-6; D is perhaps TRBD1 (6 bases). The CDR3 contains 16 residues. Trimming removed 6 bases from V and 4 bases from J, with 16 bases in between. Germline values: CDR1 WSHSY, CDR2 SAAADI. CDR3 nucleotides: TGCGCCAGCAGGATCCCTGGGGGCAAGTATAATTCACCCCTCCACTTT. Translating gives CASRIPGGKYNSPLHF.

A note on this clone: Without the conserved terminal phenylalanine or tryptophan, this CDR3 likely stems from a read error. The limits of the CDR3 on the DNA are not certain, so only TCRdb's listed CDR3 is given. V and J are TRBV10-3 and TRBJ1-4; TRBD1 is the table's D call and was not checked against the DNA. A total of 12 residues make up the CDR3, ends included. CDR1 ENHRY and CDR2 SYGVKD come from the germline V gene. The CDR3 reads CAIIEGQLLSKN.

The chain recombines TRBV19 with TRBJ1-2, with TRBD1 matching 11 bases. After removal of 3 bases from V and 4 bases from J, the junction contained 7 bases not matched to a gene. Germline CDR1 is LNHDA and CDR2 is SQIVND (reference sequence). The CDR3 totals 16 residues. This CDR3 is CASSIAGTGGFYGYTF. The CDR3 bases are TGTGCCAGTAGTATTGCTGGGACAGGGGGTTTCTATGGCTACACCTTC.

V and J are TRBV30 and TRBJ1-1; maybe TRBD1 (6 bases). V was clipped by 2 bases and J by 4 bases, with 20 bases between them. The germline V gene has CDR1 GTSNPN and CDR2 SVGIG (reference sequence). The CDR3 has 16 residues. CDR3 sequence (DNA): TGTGCCTGGAGTTTCCTCAGACAGGTCCGGGCCACTGAAGCTTTCTTT. Residues: CAWSFLRQVRATEAFF. The full variable domain, in which reference TRBV30 and TRBJ1-1 provide the parts outside the CDR3, is SQTIHQWPATLVQPVGSPLSLECTVEGTSNPNLYWYRQAAGRGLQLLFYSVGIGQISSEVPQNLSASRPQDRQFILSSKKLLLSDSGFYLCAWSFLRQVRATEAFFGQGTRLTVV.

The chain couples TRBV6-6 to TRBJ2-1; D perhaps matches TRBD1 (6 bases). Germline CDR1 is MNHNY and CDR2 is SVGAGI (reference sequence). Trimming left V 5 bases short and J 4 bases short, with 18 bases between. This CDR3 has 16 residues. The CDR3, as DNA: TGTGCCAGCAGTCCCTCAGGGCAGGGGCTTTACAATGAGCAGTTCTTC. Translation: CASSPSGQGLYNEQFF.

The V and J genes are TRBV10-2 and TRBJ2-7, with TRBD1 identical over 7 bases. Germline assignment: CDR1 WSHSY and CDR2 SAAADI. The CDR3 length is 12 residues. CDR3 sequence (DNA): TGCGCAGAGTCGGGACAGCCCTACGAGCAGTACTTC. This encodes CAESGQPYEQYF.

The V gene is TRBV6-5, the J gene TRBJ2-7, with D perhaps TRBD2 (6 bases). Trimming stripped 4 bases from V and 6 bases from J, with 10 bases between. This CDR3 is 12 amino acids long. Per germline, CDR1 MNHEY and CDR2 SVGAGI. The CDR3 protein is CASSWDSREQYF. The CDR3 coding sequence is TGTGCCAGCAGTTGGGACTCGCGCGAGCAGTACTTC.

As for this clone: A junction end diverges from the germline sequence, so it may reflect a read error. The V and J genes are TRBV2 and TRBJ1-2; TRBD1 might be the D (6 bases). The CDR3 consists of 12 residues. Looked up from germline, CDR1 is SNHLY and CDR2 is FYNNEI. The CDR3 coding sequence is TGTGCCAGCAGTGAAACAGGGCAGTCGTACGCCTTC. Protein sequence: CASSETGQSYAF.

The chain recombines TRBV10-3 with TRBJ1-2; 8 bases map to TRBD1. There are 12 residues in the CDR3. Germline V gene sequence: CDR1 ENHRY, CDR2 SYGVKD. V dropped 8 bases and J dropped 6; count of bases not matched to a gene: 5. The CDR3 sequence is CAIQGASDGYTF. DNA of the CDR3: TGTGCCATCCAGGGGGCCTCAGATGGCTACACCTTC.

The sample holds a few counts of this clone. V is TRBV10-2 and J is TRBJ1-5; the D is unclear. The V and J ends lost 2 bases and 2 bases respectively, with 13 bases between them. The V gene's germline CDR1 is WSHSY and CDR2 SAAADI. This CDR3 comprises 16 residues. As DNA, the CDR3 is TGCGCCAGCAGTGAGCACGGCGGGGAGGGCAATCAGCCCCAGCATTTT. Its translation: CASSEHGGEGNQPQHF.

The chain employs TRBV5-1 and TRBJ2-2; 8 nucleotides agree with TRBD1. The germline CDR1 and CDR2 sequences are SGHRS and YFSETQ. This CDR3 has 17 amino acids. With 0 bases clipped from V and 6 bases from J, the junction kept 10 bases outside the gene matches. This chain's CDR3 is CASSLDRGRRIAGELFF. The CDR3 nucleotides read TGCGCCAGCAGCTTGGACAGGGGGAGGAGAATTGCCGGGGAGCTGTTTTTT.

This chain uses TRBV18 with TRBJ1-2; TRBD1 agrees at 8 bases. The germline CDR1 and CDR2 sequences are KGHSH and LQKENI. The J segment lost 8 bases and the V segment lost 3 bases, leaving 11 bases of the junction unmatched. There are 15 residues in the CDR3. The CDR3 loop reads CASSPNGQGQRGYTF. The CDR3 DNA is TGTGCCAGCTCACCCAACGGACAGGGACAGAGAGGCTACACCTTC. Combining the CDR3 with reference TRBV18 and TRBJ1-2 gives the whole variable domain NAGVMQNPRHLVRRRGQEARLRCSPMKGHSHVYWYRQLPEEGLKFMVYLQKENIIDESGMPKERFSAEFPKEGPSILRIQQVVRGDSAAYFCASSPNGQGQRGYTFGSGTRLTVV.

The V call is TRBV6-6, the J call TRBJ2-7; possibly TRBD1 for D (6 bases). The CDR3 extends over 14 amino acids. CDR1 is MNHNY and CDR2 is SVGAGI in the germline V gene (reference sequence). The ends were cut back, 5 bases at V and 3 bases at J, with 14 bases in the middle. CDR3 sequence: CASSPLDSHYEQYF. DNA for the CDR3: TGTGCCAGCAGTCCATTGGACAGCCACTACGAGCAGTACTTC.

V usage is TRBV21-1 and J usage is TRBJ1-4. TRBV21-1 represents a pseudogene. CDR3 length: 15 amino acids. The CDR3, as DNA: TGTGCCAGCAGCTACATCGGGCAGGAGGGTGAAAAACTGTTTTTT. This codes for CASSYIGQEGEKLFF.

The table lists this clone with a count of one. The V and J genes are TRBV2 and TRBJ1-5; 10 bases match TRBD1. The CDR3 runs to 15 residues. J lost 5 bases, V lost 6 bases, and 7 bases had no gene match. CDR1 is SNHLY and CDR2 is FYNNEI in the germline V gene. The CDR3 coding sequence is TGTGCCAGCAGGCCCGGGACAGGGGATTATCAGCCCCAGCATTTT. This sequence encodes CASRPGTGDYQPQHF.

The rearrangement uses TRBV2 and TRBJ1-5; 10 bases line up with TRBD1. Unmatched junction bases numbered 14, after V lost 8 bases and J lost 7 bases. This CDR3 region has 16 residues. Germline assignment: CDR1 SNHLY and CDR2 FYNNEI. The CDR3 DNA reads as TGTGCCAGCGGGTCTGAGGGGACAGGGGAGAGACAGCCCCAGCATTTT. Its protein product is CASGSEGTGERQPQHF.

The gene calls are TRBV7-2 and TRBJ2-7, with 8 bases fitting TRBD1. From germline, CDR1 is SGHTA and CDR2 FQGNSA. V lost 0 bases, J lost 5 bases, and 6 bases stayed unmatched. CDR3 size: 15 residues. CDR3 loop: CASSLARTGIHEQYF. CDR3 sequence (DNA): TGTGCCAGCAGCTTAGCACGGACAGGGATCCACGAGCAGTACTTC. The entire variable domain, with the rest obtained from reference TRBV7-2 and TRBJ2-7, is as follows: GAGVSQSPSNKVTEKGKDVELRCDPISGHTALYWYRQSLGQGLEFLIYFQGNSAPDKSGLPSDRFSAERTGGSVSTLTIQRTQQEDSAVYLCASSLARTGIHEQYFGPGTRLTVT.